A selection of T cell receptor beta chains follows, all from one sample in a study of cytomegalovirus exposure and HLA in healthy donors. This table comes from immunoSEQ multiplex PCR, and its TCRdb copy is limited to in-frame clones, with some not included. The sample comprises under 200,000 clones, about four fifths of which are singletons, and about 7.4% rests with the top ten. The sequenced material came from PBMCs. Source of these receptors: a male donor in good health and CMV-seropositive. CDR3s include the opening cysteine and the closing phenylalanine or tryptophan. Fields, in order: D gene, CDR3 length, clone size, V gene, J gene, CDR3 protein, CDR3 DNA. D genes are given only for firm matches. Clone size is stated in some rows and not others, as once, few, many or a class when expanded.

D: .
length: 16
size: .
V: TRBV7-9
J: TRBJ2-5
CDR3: CSSSLVGRGYQETQYF
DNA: TGTTCCAGCAGCTTAGTTGGTAGGGGGTACCAAGAGACCCAGTACTTC

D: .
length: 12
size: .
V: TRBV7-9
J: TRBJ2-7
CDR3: CASSRDIYEQYF
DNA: TGTGCCAGCAGCCGGGACATCTACGAGCAGTACTTC

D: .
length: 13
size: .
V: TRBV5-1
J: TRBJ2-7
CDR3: CASSLQALSEQYF
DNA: TGCGCCAGCAGCTTGCAGGCCCTGAGCGAGCAGTACTTC

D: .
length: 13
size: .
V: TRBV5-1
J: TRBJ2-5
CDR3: CASSLTQGETQYF
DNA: TGCGCCAGCAGCTTGACGCAGGGGGAGACCCAGTACTTC

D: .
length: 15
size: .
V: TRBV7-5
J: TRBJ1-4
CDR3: CARSAREATNEKLFF
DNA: TGTGCCAGAAGCGCCCGGGAAGCAACTAATGAAAAACTGTTTTTT

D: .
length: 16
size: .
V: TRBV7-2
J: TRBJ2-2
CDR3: CASSLRERGNTGELFF
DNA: TGTGCCAGCAGCTTAAGGGAAAGGGGGAACACCGGGGAGCTGTTTTTT

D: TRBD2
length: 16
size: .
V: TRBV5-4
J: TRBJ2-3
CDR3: CASSALLAEITDTQYF
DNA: TGTGCCAGCAGCGCCCTACTAGCGGAGATCACAGATACGCAGTATTTT

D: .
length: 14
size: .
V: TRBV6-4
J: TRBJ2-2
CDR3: CASSYGAGTGELFF
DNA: TGTGCCAGCTCGTACGGCGCGGGCACCGGGGAGCTGTTTTTT

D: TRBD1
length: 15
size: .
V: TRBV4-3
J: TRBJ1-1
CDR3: CASSLTWTGIAEAFF
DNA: TGCGCCAGCAGCCTGACGTGGACAGGGATCGCTGAAGCTTTCTTT

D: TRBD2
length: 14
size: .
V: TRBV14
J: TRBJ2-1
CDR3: CASSPGRVGNEQFF
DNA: TGTGCCAGCAGCCCAGGGAGGGTCGGTAATGAGCAGTTCTTC

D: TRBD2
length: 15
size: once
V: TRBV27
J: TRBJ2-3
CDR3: CASSFLAGGTDTQYF
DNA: TGTGCCAGCAGTTTCCTGGCGGGGGGAACAGATACGCAGTATTTT

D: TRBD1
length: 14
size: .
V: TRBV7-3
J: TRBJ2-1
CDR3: CASSLTRDSYEQFF
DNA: TGTGCCAGCAGCTTGACCCGGGACAGTTATGAGCAGTTCTTC

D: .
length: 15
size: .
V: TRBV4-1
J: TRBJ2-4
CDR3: CASRPMTGAKNIQYF
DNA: TGCGCCAGCAGACCAATGACAGGCGCCAAAAACATTCAGTACTTC

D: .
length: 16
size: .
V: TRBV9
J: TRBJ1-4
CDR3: CASSVGSRSTNEKLFF
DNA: TGTGCCAGCAGCGTAGGTAGCAGATCAACTAATGAAAAACTGTTTTTT

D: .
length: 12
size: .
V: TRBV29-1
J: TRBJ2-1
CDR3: CSVAPGDNEQFF
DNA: TGCAGCGTTGCCCCCGGGGACAATGAGCAGTTCTTC

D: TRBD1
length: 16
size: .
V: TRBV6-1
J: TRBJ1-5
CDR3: CASSVGGDRGNQPQHF
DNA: TGTGCCAGCAGTGTCGGGGGGGACAGGGGGAATCAGCCCCAGCATTTT

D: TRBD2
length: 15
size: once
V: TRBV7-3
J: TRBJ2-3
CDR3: CASSTGGGLTDTQYF
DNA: TGTGCCAGCAGTACTGGCGGGGGGCTTACAGATACGCAGTATTTT

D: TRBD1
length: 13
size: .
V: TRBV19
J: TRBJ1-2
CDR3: CASRRGLRYGYTF
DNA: TGTGCCAGTAGGAGGGGGCTTCGGTATGGCTACACCTTC

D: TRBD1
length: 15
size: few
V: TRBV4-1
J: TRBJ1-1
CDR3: CASSLSGQGGTEAFF
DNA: TGCGCCAGCAGCCTATCGGGACAGGGGGGCACTGAAGCTTTCTTT

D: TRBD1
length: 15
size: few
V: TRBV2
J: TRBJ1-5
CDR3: CASRTGTGGDQPQHF
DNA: TGTGCCAGCAGGACAGGGACAGGGGGCGATCAGCCCCAGCATTTT